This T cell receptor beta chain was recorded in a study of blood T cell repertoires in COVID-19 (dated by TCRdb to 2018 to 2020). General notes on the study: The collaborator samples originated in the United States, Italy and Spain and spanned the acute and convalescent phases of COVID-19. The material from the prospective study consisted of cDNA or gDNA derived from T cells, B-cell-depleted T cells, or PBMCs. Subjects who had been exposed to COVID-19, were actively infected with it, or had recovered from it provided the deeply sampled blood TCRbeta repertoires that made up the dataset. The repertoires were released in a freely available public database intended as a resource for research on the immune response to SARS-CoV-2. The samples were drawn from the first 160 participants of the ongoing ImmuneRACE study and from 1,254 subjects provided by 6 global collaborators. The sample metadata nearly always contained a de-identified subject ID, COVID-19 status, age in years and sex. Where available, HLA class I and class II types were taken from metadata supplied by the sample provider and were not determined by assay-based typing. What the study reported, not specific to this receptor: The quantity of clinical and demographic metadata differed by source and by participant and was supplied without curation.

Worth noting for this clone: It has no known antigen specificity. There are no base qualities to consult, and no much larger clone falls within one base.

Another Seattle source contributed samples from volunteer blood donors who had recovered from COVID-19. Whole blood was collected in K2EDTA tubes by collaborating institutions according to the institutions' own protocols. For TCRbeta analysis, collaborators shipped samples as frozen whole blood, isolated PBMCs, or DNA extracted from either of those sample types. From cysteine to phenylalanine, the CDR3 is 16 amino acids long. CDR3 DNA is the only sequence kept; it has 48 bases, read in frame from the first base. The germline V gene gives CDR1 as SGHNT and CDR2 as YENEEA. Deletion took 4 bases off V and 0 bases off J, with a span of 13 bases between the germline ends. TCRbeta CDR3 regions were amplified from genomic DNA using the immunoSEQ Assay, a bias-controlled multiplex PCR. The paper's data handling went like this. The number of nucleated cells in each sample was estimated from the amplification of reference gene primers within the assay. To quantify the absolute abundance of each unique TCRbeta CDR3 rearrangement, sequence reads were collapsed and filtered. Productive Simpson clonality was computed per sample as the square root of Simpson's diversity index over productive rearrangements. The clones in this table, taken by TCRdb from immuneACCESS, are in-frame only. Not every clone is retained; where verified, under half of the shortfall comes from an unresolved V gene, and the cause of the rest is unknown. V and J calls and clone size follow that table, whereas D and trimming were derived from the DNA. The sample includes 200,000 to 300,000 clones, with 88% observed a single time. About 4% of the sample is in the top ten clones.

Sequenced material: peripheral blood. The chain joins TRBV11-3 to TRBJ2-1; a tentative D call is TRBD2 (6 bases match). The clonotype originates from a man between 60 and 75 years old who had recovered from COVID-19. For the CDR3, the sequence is CASSSEGRGSYNEQFF. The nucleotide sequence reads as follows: TGTGCCAGCAGCTCGGAGGGCCGGGGCTCCTACAATGAGCAGTTCTTC.